This TCR beta chain comes out of a study of blood T cell repertoires in COVID-19. Study information: T cells, B-cell-depleted T cells, or PBMCs provided the cDNA or gDNA that served as material.

The data were produced by immunoSEQ multiplex PCR, yet TCRdb's version contains in-frame clones alone and is incomplete. The table includes approximately 94,000 clones, less than 85% detected once. With 2 bases clipped from V and 1 base from J, the junction kept 3 bases outside the gene matches. The germline gives CDR1 SGHVS, CDR2 FNYEAQ. CDR3 length: 15 residues. This clone has only one observation. The chain recombines TRBV7-6 with TRBJ1-1, with 8 bases identical to TRBD1. The sample taken for sequencing was peripheral blood. The source of this sequence is a human donor in a cohort sampled during active COVID-19. The CDR3 region has the DNA TGTGCCAGCAGCTTACGGCAGGGGGCGAACACTGAAGCTTTCTTT. This translates into CASSLRQGANTEAFF.